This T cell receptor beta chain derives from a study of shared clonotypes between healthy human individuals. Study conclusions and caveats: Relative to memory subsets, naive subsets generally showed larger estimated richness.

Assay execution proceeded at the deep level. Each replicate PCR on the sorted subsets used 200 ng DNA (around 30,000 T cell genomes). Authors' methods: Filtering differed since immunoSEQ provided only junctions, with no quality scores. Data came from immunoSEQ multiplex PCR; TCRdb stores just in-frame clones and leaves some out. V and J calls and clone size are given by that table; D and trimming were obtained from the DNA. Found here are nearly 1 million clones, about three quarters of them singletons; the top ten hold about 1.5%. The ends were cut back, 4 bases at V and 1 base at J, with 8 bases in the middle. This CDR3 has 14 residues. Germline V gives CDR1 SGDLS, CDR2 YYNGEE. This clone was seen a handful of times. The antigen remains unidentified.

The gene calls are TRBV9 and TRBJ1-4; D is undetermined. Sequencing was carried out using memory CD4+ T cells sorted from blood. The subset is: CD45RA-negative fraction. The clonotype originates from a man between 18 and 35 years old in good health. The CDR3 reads CASSPRITNEKLFF. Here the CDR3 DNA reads TGTGCCAGCAGCCCCCGGATAACTAATGAAAAACTGTTTTTT.